This T cell receptor (beta chain) was recorded in a study of cytomegalovirus exposure and HLA in healthy donors. Broader study findings: Most TCR sequences were uncommon, yet certain public TCRs appeared in many donors. With later analysis, a missense DCLRE1C variant became linked to TCR beta V- and J-gene trimming.

CDR1 and CDR2 from the germline V gene are SGHAT and FQNNGV. V was cut by 5 bases and J by 4 bases, with 17 bases left in between. The CDR3 sequence is 15 residues long. A note on this clone: Antigen: not known.

It was with 60 Vbeta and 13 Jbeta primers that the PCR ran. Sequencing was performed with immunoSEQ multiplex PCR; in TCRdb, only in-frame clones are kept and a portion is missing. The sample has under 100,000 clones, roughly 80% seen once. The source of this sequence is a man between 45 and 60 years old in good health and CMV-seronegative. Sequenced sample: PBMCs. The chain couples TRBV11-2 to TRBJ1-2; D might be TRBD1 (6 bases). The CDR3 protein is CASSPWDKTGYGYTF. The CDR3 nucleotides read TGTGCCAGCAGCCCCTGGGACAAGACAGGCTATGGCTACACCTTC.